This is a list of T cell receptor beta chains from one sample in a study of cytomegalovirus exposure and HLA in healthy donors. Assay: immunoSEQ multiplex PCR; the TCRdb copy retains only in-frame clones and omits some. Here the sample table reports about 210,000 clones. Sequencing was carried out using PBMCs. Receptor source: a woman in her twenties or thirties in good health and CMV-seropositive. Each CDR3 is given with its conserved first and last residue. D genes are given only for firm matches.

CDR3aa: CASSTNLNTGELFF; CDR3nt: TGTGCCAGCAGTACGAACCTAAACACCGGGGAGCTGTTTTTT; v_gene: TRBV28; d_gene: NA; j_gene: TRBJ2-2; len: 14
CDR3aa: CASRAGLAYTPFF; CDR3nt: TGCGCCAGCAGAGCGGGACTAGCCTACACTCCGTTCTTC; v_gene: TRBV10-2; d_gene: TRBD2; j_gene: TRBJ2-1; len: 13
CDR3aa: CASSFWASGLREQYF; CDR3nt: TGTGCCAGCAGTTTTTGGGCTAGCGGTTTGAGAGAGCAGTACTTC; v_gene: TRBV27; d_gene: TRBD2; j_gene: TRBJ2-7; len: 15
CDR3aa: CASSAGLAGTNEQFF; CDR3nt: TGTGCCAGCAGCGCGGGACTAGCGGGAACGAATGAGCAGTTCTTC; v_gene: TRBV7-2; d_gene: TRBD2; j_gene: TRBJ2-1; len: 15
CDR3aa: CASSRGLADTYEQYF; CDR3nt: TGTGCCAGCAGTAGGGGACTAGCTGATACCTACGAGCAGTACTTC; v_gene: TRBV27; d_gene: TRBD2; j_gene: TRBJ2-7; len: 15
CDR3aa: CASSYSAGVSYGYTF; CDR3nt: TGTGCCAGCAGTTACTCGGCGGGCGTAAGCTATGGCTACACCTTC; v_gene: TRBV6-5; d_gene: NA; j_gene: TRBJ1-2; len: 15
CDR3aa: CATSMEGSYNEQFF; CDR3nt: TGTGCCACCAGCATGGAGGGTTCGTACAATGAGCAGTTCTTC; v_gene: TRBV15; d_gene: NA; j_gene: TRBJ2-1; len: 14
CDR3aa: CASSRWDSSDGYTF; CDR3nt: TGTGCCAGCAGTCGGTGGGACAGCAGCGATGGCTACACCTTC; v_gene: TRBV6-1; d_gene: TRBD1; j_gene: TRBJ1-2; len: 14
CDR3aa: CASSEWRDRGAMVPRPQHF; CDR3nt: TGTGCCAGCAGTGAGTGGAGGGACAGGGGGGCTATGGTCCCAAGGCCCCAGCATTTT; v_gene: TRBV2; d_gene: TRBD1; j_gene: TRBJ1-5; len: 19
CDR3aa: CASSVGQGYPFF; CDR3nt: TGTGCCAGCAGTGTGGGACAGGGATATCCGTTCTTC; v_gene: TRBV2; d_gene: TRBD1; j_gene: TRBJ2-1; len: 12
CDR3aa: CASSLGHPNTGELFF; CDR3nt: TGCGCCAGCAGCCTGGGACACCCGAACACCGGGGAGCTGTTTTTT; v_gene: TRBV5-1; d_gene: NA; j_gene: TRBJ2-2; len: 15
CDR3aa: CASRAGTAFSEQYF; CDR3nt: TGTGCCAGCAGGGCCGGGACAGCCTTCTCCGAGCAGTACTTC; v_gene: TRBV6-1; d_gene: TRBD1; j_gene: TRBJ2-7; len: 14
CDR3aa: CASSEWSNTQYF; CDR3nt: TGCGCCAGCAGTGAGTGGTCTAATACGCAGTATTTT; v_gene: TRBV10-1; d_gene: NA; j_gene: TRBJ2-3; len: 12
CDR3aa: CASSSSGAGNTIYF; CDR3nt: TGTGCCAGCAGTTCTTCAGGGGCTGGAAACACCATATATTTT; v_gene: TRBV27; d_gene: NA; j_gene: TRBJ1-3; len: 14
CDR3aa: CASSPLAGSKNEQFF; CDR3nt: TGTGCCAGCTCACCACTAGCGGGATCGAAGAATGAGCAGTTCTTC; v_gene: TRBV18; d_gene: TRBD2; j_gene: TRBJ2-1; len: 15
CDR3aa: CATSTRLGQGIGSNQPQHF; CDR3nt: TGTGCCACCAGCACCAGACTCGGACAGGGGATTGGGAGCAATCAGCCCCAGCATTTT; v_gene: TRBV15; d_gene: TRBD1; j_gene: TRBJ1-5; len: 19
CDR3aa: CASSEGLVITEAFF; CDR3nt: TGTGCCAGTAGTGAGGGTTTGGTTATCACTGAAGCTTTCTTT; v_gene: TRBV19; d_gene: NA; j_gene: TRBJ1-1; len: 14
CDR3aa: CASSPRGEEGGELFF; CDR3nt: TGTGCCAGCAGCCCCCGGGGGGAAGAAGGCGGGGAGCTGTTTTTT; v_gene: TRBV7-9; d_gene: TRBD2; j_gene: TRBJ2-2; len: 15
CDR3aa: CASSYQRGRQETQYF; CDR3nt: TGTGCCAGCAGCTACCAGCGGGGGCGCCAAGAGACCCAGTACTTC; v_gene: TRBV7-2; d_gene: TRBD2; j_gene: TRBJ2-5; len: 15
CDR3aa: CASSQVAGGTEAFF; CDR3nt: TGTGCCAGCAGCCAAGTGGCAGGGGGGACTGAAGCTTTCTTT; v_gene: TRBV14; d_gene: TRBD1; j_gene: TRBJ1-1; len: 14
CDR3aa: CATSTGLAGGSTDTQYF; CDR3nt: TGTGCCACCAGCACGGGACTAGCGGGGGGCAGCACAGATACGCAGTATTTT; v_gene: TRBV15; d_gene: TRBD2; j_gene: TRBJ2-3; len: 17
CDR3aa: CASSQALLAGPYEQYF; CDR3nt: TGCGCCAGCAGCCAAGCCCTTCTAGCGGGGCCTTACGAGCAGTACTTC; v_gene: TRBV4-3; d_gene: TRBD2; j_gene: TRBJ2-7; len: 16
CDR3aa: CASSYGPTESNQPQHF; CDR3nt: TGTGCCAGCAGTTACGGGCCGACAGAGAGCAATCAGCCCCAGCATTTT; v_gene: TRBV6-5; d_gene: NA; j_gene: TRBJ1-5; len: 16
CDR3aa: CASSIEGAGKNIQYF; CDR3nt: TGTGCCAGTAGTATAGAGGGAGCCGGCAAAAACATTCAGTACTTC; v_gene: TRBV19; d_gene: NA; j_gene: TRBJ2-4; len: 15
CDR3aa: CASSGGRTENTEAFF; CDR3nt: TGCGCCAGCAGCGGGGGCCGGACCGAGAACACTGAAGCTTTCTTT; v_gene: TRBV5-1; d_gene: NA; j_gene: TRBJ1-1; len: 15
CDR3aa: CASSVRGRGTQPQHF; CDR3nt: TGTGCCAGTAGTGTGAGGGGGCGCGGGACTCAGCCCCAGCATTTT; v_gene: TRBV19; d_gene: TRBD1; j_gene: TRBJ1-5; len: 15
CDR3aa: CASSPGQNNSPLHF; CDR3nt: TGTGCCAGCAGTCCCGGACAGAATAATTCACCCCTCCACTTT; v_gene: TRBV6-1; d_gene: NA; j_gene: TRBJ1-6; len: 14
CDR3aa: CASSPVRAHYEQFF; CDR3nt: TGTGCCAGCTCACCAGTGAGGGCGCACTATGAGCAGTTCTTC; v_gene: TRBV18; d_gene: NA; j_gene: TRBJ2-1; len: 14
CDR3aa: CASSPWDREGVSPLHF; CDR3nt: TGTGCCAGCAGTCCTTGGGACAGGGAAGGGGTTTCACCCCTCCACTTT; v_gene: TRBV25-1; d_gene: TRBD1; j_gene: TRBJ1-6; len: 16
CDR3aa: CASSLERFLPTNEKLFF; CDR3nt: TGCGCCAGCAGCTTGGAACGGTTCCTCCCGACTAATGAAAAACTGTTTTTT; v_gene: TRBV5-1; d_gene: NA; j_gene: TRBJ1-4; len: 17
CDR3aa: CASTVSNQPQHF; CDR3nt: TGTGCCAGCACGGTTAGCAATCAGCCCCAGCATTTT; v_gene: TRBV2; d_gene: NA; j_gene: TRBJ1-5; len: 12
CDR3aa: CASSGTGALGNQPQHF; CDR3nt: TGTGCCAGTTCCGGGACAGGGGCGCTAGGCAATCAGCCCCAGCATTTT; v_gene: TRBV19; d_gene: TRBD1; j_gene: TRBJ1-5; len: 16
CDR3aa: CASSSRTGGLYEQYF; CDR3nt: TGTGCCAGCAGCTCCCGGACAGGGGGCTTGTACGAGCAGTACTTC; v_gene: TRBV5-4; d_gene: TRBD1; j_gene: TRBJ2-7; len: 15
CDR3aa: CASKWGGTDTQYF; CDR3nt: TGTGCCAGCAAATGGGGGGGCACAGATACGCAGTATTTT; v_gene: TRBV2; d_gene: NA; j_gene: TRBJ2-3; len: 13
CDR3aa: CASSQRQPYEQYF; CDR3nt: TGTGCCAGCAGCCAGAGACAGCCCTACGAGCAGTACTTC; v_gene: TRBV6-1; d_gene: NA; j_gene: TRBJ2-7; len: 13
CDR3aa: CASTRQVDHQETQYF; CDR3nt: TGCGCCAGCACCAGACAGGTGGACCACCAAGAGACCCAGTACTTC; v_gene: TRBV5-1; d_gene: NA; j_gene: TRBJ2-5; len: 15
CDR3aa: CASSQVQTGGTIYF; CDR3nt: TGCGCCAGCAGCCAAGTGCAGACTGGTGGCACCATATATTTT; v_gene: TRBV4-1; d_gene: NA; j_gene: TRBJ1-3; len: 14
CDR3aa: CASSPPRRGRSYNEQFF; CDR3nt: TGTGCCAGCTCACCACCTAGGAGGGGACGGTCCTACAATGAGCAGTTCTTC; v_gene: TRBV18; d_gene: NA; j_gene: TRBJ2-1; len: 17
CDR3aa: CASGTDSGANVLTF; CDR3nt: TGCGCCAGCGGGACAGACTCTGGGGCCAACGTCCTGACTTTC; v_gene: TRBV5-1; d_gene: TRBD1; j_gene: TRBJ2-6; len: 14
CDR3aa: CASSLGIQGASNQPQHF; CDR3nt: TGTGCCAGCAGCTTGGGGATACAGGGGGCAAGCAATCAGCCCCAGCATTTT; v_gene: TRBV5-6; d_gene: TRBD1; j_gene: TRBJ1-5; len: 17
CDR3aa: CAWSSGWETQGGRSTEAFF; CDR3nt: TGTGCCTGGAGCAGCGGGTGGGAGACACAGGGGGGGAGGAGCACTGAAGCTTTCTTT; v_gene: TRBV30; d_gene: TRBD1; j_gene: TRBJ1-1; len: 19
CDR3aa: CASSASGDAYEQYF; CDR3nt: TGTGCCAGTAGTGCTAGCGGGGACGCCTACGAGCAGTACTTC; v_gene: TRBV19; d_gene: TRBD2; j_gene: TRBJ2-7; len: 14